These 2 T cell receptor beta chains share one sample of origin, sequenced in a study of T cells after yellow fever vaccination. TCRdb re-called the 5' RACE reads through MiXCR, storing one row per CDR3 protein. The table lists some 670,000 distinct CDR3 sequences, more than 9% of them singletons. Sample: PBMCs, taken on the day of the yellow fever booster vaccination. These receptors were collected from a man aged 25-40 years who received the YFV17D yellow fever vaccine.

The gene calls are TRBV12-3 or TRBV12-4 and TRBJ2-7, with TRBD2 matching 9 bases. The CDR3 contains 13 residues. The ends lost 5 bases at V and 5 bases at J; junction bases unmatched: 4. The CDR3 here is CASSHGLANEQYF. The CDR3 bases are TGTGCCAGCAGTCACGGACTAGCGAACGAGCAGTACTTC.

The table lists this clonotype with many counts. CDR3 protein: CASSLIRETEAFF. The CDR3 nucleotides read TGCGCCAGCAGCTTAATTCGGGAAACTGAAGCTTTCTTT. The chain employs TRBV5-1 and TRBJ1-1; D uncertain. This CDR3 is 13 amino acids long. V was pared by 2 bases and J by 5 bases, with 10 bases between. Germline CDR1 reads SGHRS; CDR2 reads YFSETQ.